Listed below are T cell receptor beta chains from one sample, sequenced in a study of PD-1 blockade in classical Hodgkin lymphoma. Clones were read by immunoSEQ multiplex PCR, and TCRdb kept only the in-frame ones, dropping some. Of 9,500 to 10,000 clones listed, 75% are singletons. The specimen was CD4+ T cells from blood, collected before the fourth cycle of nivolumab. The receptors originated from a human donor with classical Hodgkin lymphoma. The CDR3 runs from the conserved cysteine through the conserved F or W. The D gene is left open where the match is weak. Size values are once, few and many counts, or a class for expanded clones, and some rows have none.

v_call	j_call	d_call	clone_size	cdr3_nt	cdr3_aa
TRBV28	TRBJ2-3	.	.	TGTGCCAGCAGTTCCTTTGGTGGGGAGAGTCCAGATACGCAGTATTTT	CASSSFGGESPDTQYF
TRBV2	TRBJ1-2	.	.	TGTGCCAGCATTAAAGGACAGACCATCTATGGCTACACCTTC	CASIKGQTIYGYTF
TRBV28	TRBJ1-2	.	.	TGTGCCAGCAGTCTCCGGCTTTATGGCTACACCTTC	CASSLRLYGYTF
TRBV7-2	TRBJ1-1	.	.	TGTGCCAGCAGCTCGGACCCTAGGGGTACTGAAGCTTTCTTT	CASSSDPRGTEAFF
TRBV25-1	TRBJ2-3	TRBD2	.	TGTGCCAGCAGCCTAAATAGCGGGGCGTTCACAGATACGCAGTATTTT	CASSLNSGAFTDTQYF
TRBV19	TRBJ1-2	.	once	TGTGCCAGTAGCCCTGGAGGGGGTAGCTATGGCTACACCTTC	CASSPGGGSYGYTF
TRBV6-5	TRBJ2-3	.	.	TGTGCCAGCAGTTACCGGCACACAGATACGCAGTATTTT	CASSYRHTDTQYF
TRBV18	TRBJ1-1	.	.	TGTGCCAGCTCACCAGACAGTTTCATGAACACTGAAGCTTTCTTT	CASSPDSFMNTEAFF
TRBV7-7	TRBJ2-5	.	.	TGTGCTAGCAGCTTGGTACAGCAAGAGACCCAGTACTTC	CASSLVQQETQYF
TRBV4-2	TRBJ1-2	TRBD1	.	TGTGCCAGCAGCCGTCGACAGGGGACGGGCTACACCTTC	CASSRRQGTGYTF
TRBV28	TRBJ2-5	.	.	TGTGCCAGCAGGGGCCCGGGATTCGAGACCCAGTACTTC	CASRGPGFETQYF
TRBV18	TRBJ2-2	.	.	TGTGCCAGCTCACCACTGGAGGGGGTCGGCGGGGAGCTGTTTTTT	CASSPLEGVGGELFF
TRBV19	TRBJ2-4	TRBD2	.	TGTGCCAGTAGTATAGATCCTTGGCGGGGGGGCCGAGACAAAAACATTCAGTACTTC	CASSIDPWRGGRDKNIQYF
TRBV4-3	TRBJ2-3	TRBD2	.	TGCGCCAGCAGCCAAGAGGGGGCTAGCGGGGGTATAGATACGCAGTATTTT	CASSQEGASGGIDTQYF
TRBV7-6	TRBJ2-2	TRBD1	.	TGTGCCAGCAGCTTAGGACAGGGAGTAGGGGAGCTGTTTTTT	CASSLGQGVGELFF
TRBV5-1	TRBJ1-1	TRBD1	medium-sized	TGCGCCAGCAGCTCAGGGACAGGGGCTGAAGCTTTCTTT	CASSSGTGAEAFF
TRBV19	TRBJ2-6	.	.	TGTGCCAGTAGTATCGACACGACCTCTGGGGCCAACGTCCTGACTTTC	CASSIDTTSGANVLTF
TRBV7-7	TRBJ2-3	TRBD2	few	TGTGCCAGCAGCTTTAGCGGGGGGGACACAGATACGCAGTATTTT	CASSFSGGDTDTQYF
TRBV30	TRBJ2-2	.	.	TGTGCCTGGAGTAGTTTTAGCGGCGGGGAGCTGTTTTTT	CAWSSFSGGELFF
TRBV19	TRBJ1-3	TRBD1	few	TGTGCCAGCGGACAGGCATTTGGAAACACCATATATTTT	CASGQAFGNTIYF
TRBV5-4	TRBJ1-4	.	.	TGTGCCAGCAGCCAGGACAGTGGGGGGAATGAAAAACTGTTTTTT	CASSQDSGGNEKLFF
TRBV19	TRBJ2-1	TRBD1	few	TGTGCCTCGGGACAGCAATACAATGAGCAGTTCTTC	CASGQQYNEQFF
TRBV18	TRBJ1-2	.	.	TGTGCCAGCGCTGGGACCTCCTTGGATGGCTACACCTTC	CASAGTSLDGYTF
TRBV5-5	TRBJ1-2	.	few	TGTGCCAGCAGCTTGGAAGAACTCTATGGCTACACCTTC	CASSLEELYGYTF
TRBV5-4	TRBJ2-5	TRBD2	.	TGTGCCAGCAGCTTGCCCGGGACTAGCGGGGGGGCCCAGTACTTC	CASSLPGTSGGAQYF
TRBV5-6	TRBJ1-2	.	.	TGTGCCAGCAGCTTATACGGGGAGAACTATGGCTACACCTTC	CASSLYGENYGYTF
TRBV6-5	TRBJ2-2	.	once	TGTGCCAGCAGTTTCTCGGGGGAGCTGTTTTTT	CASSFSGELFF
TRBV5-1	TRBJ1-1	TRBD1	.	TGCGCCAGCAGCAGAGGGACAGGGAGCACGAGCACTGAAGCTTTCTTT	CASSRGTGSTSTEAFF